This T cell receptor (beta chain) emerged from a study of blood T cells in healthy people across ages. Across the whole study: The capture of about one barcoded beta molecule per two T cells was achieved by template switching. Broader study findings: Long-lived donors exceeded aged donors in naive CD4+ cells and diversity.

For this clonotype: Its specificity is unknown.

Per individual sample, total RNA of at least 6 micrograms was extracted. The CDR3 runs to 14 residues. V lost 5 bases to trimming and J lost 9 bases; unmatched junction nucleotides: 12. Germline CDR1 SGHTA, CDR2 FQGNSA. A J-beta primer mix and a sample-barcoded 5' primer were used in a second PCR of about 7 to 12 cycles. MiXCR, run by TCRdb on the 5' RACE reads, gives a single entry per CDR3 protein. The sample records roughly 1.5 million distinct CDR3 sequences, about 45% being singletons. The chain uses TRBV7-2 and TRBJ1-2; 7 nucleotides match TRBD1. The sequence derives from a young woman in good health. The sequencing sample was made of blood. The CDR3, as DNA: TGTGCCAGCAGCGCACAGGGGCAACTGGGAAGCTACACCTTC. Protein sequence: CASSAQGQLGSYTF.